This TCR beta chain was identified in a study of blood T cell repertoires in COVID-19. Study-wide context: Specimens from acute and convalescent COVID-19 originated in the United States, Italy and Spain. The cDNA or gDNA used as material had been derived from T cells, B-cell-depleted T cells, or PBMCs.

The CDR3 loop spans 17 amino acids. The germline V gene encodes CDR1 MNHEY and CDR2 SMNVEV (reference sequence). Trimming removed 5 bases at V and 7 bases at J, with 21 bases between. Per the authors' pipeline: Reference gene primer amplification in the assay estimated nucleated cell counts. Here immunoSEQ multiplex PCR was the method, and the copy in TCRdb shows in-frame clones only, minus some. The V and J calls and the clone size are those of that table, but D and trimming were determined from the DNA. This table holds roughly 100,000 clones, around 81% found once. This chain uses TRBV27 with TRBJ1-6; no reliable D call. The sequenced material came from peripheral blood. The sequence was collected from a man between 60 and 75 years old with acute or convalescent COVID-19. CDR3 nucleotide sequence: TGTGCCAGCAGTCGAAGTTCGGGCGGGGTTGGGAATTCACCCCTCCACTTT. Translated, it gives CASSRSSGGVGNSPLHF.